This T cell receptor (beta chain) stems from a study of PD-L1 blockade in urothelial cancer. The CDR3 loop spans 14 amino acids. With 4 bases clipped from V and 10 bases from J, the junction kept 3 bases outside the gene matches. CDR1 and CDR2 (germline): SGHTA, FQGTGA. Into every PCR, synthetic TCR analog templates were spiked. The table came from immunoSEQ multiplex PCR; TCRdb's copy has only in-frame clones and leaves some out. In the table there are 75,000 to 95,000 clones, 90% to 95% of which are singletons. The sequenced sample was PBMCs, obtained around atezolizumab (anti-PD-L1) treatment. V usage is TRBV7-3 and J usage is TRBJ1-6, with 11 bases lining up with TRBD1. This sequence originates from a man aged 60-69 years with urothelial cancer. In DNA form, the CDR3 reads TGTGCCAGCAGCTCGGGACAGGGGGTATCACCCCTCCACTTT. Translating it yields CASSSGQGVSPLHF.